Sequencing of this TCR beta chain was carried out in a study of radiotherapy plus CTLA-4 blockade in lung cancer. Study-wide context: Objective responses were documented in about 18% of patients, with disease control in roughly 31%.

It was focal radiation plus CTLA-4 blockade with ipilimumab that patients with chemo-refractory metastatic non-small-cell lung cancer received. The CDR3 spans 16 residues. Germline V gene sequence: CDR1 SGHKS, CDR2 YYEKEE (reference sequence). V shed 0 bases, J shed 4 bases, and the junction held 7 bases outside the gene matches. Regarding the study as a whole: Increased serum interferon-beta after radiation also reportedly predicted response strongly.

Data came from immunoSEQ multiplex PCR; TCRdb stores just in-frame clones and leaves some out. The repertoire has approximately 80,000 clones, approximately 84% of them found once; the top ten carry approximately 0.8%. In regard to this clone: Its cognate antigen is unknown.

The receptor was isolated from a human donor with non-small cell lung cancer who had stable disease on radiotherapy plus ipilimumab. Here the sequenced sample was peripheral blood, taken from a patient treated with radiotherapy plus ipilimumab. This chain connects TRBV5-5 to TRBJ2-7; TRBD2 matches 10 bases. CDR3 sequence: CASSLGIAGGLYEQYF. Written as DNA, the CDR3 is TGTGCCAGCAGCTTGGGTATAGCGGGAGGATTGTACGAGCAGTACTTC.